Following are 7 T cell receptor beta chains from one sample sequenced in a study of graft-versus-host responses after intestinal transplantation. Clones were sequenced by immunoSEQ multiplex PCR, and TCRdb holds only the in-frame ones, with some missing. The repertoire consists of 93,000 or so clones, with roughly 93% occurring once and the leading ten covering under 1.5%. These TCRs are of unknown antigen specificity. This material consisted of unstimulated CD8+ T cells sorted from spleen or lymph node cells, taken before intestinal transplant. The receptors come from a human donor who received an intestinal transplant.

The V and J genes are TRBV5-1 and TRBJ2-1; D is ambiguous. Germline V gene sequence: CDR1 SGHRS, CDR2 YFSETQ. The CDR3 is 11 residues long. Trimming shortened V by 7 bases and J by 3 bases, and 5 bases separated the two germline ends. The CDR3 loop reads CASVDYNEQFF. CDR3 bases: TGCGCCAGCGTAGACTACAATGAGCAGTTCTTC.

This sequence joins TRBV30 and TRBJ2-7, with 7 bases fitting TRBD1. The germline gives CDR1 GTSNPN, CDR2 SVGIG (reference sequence). V lost 1 base to trimming and J lost 0 bases; unmatched junction nucleotides: 9. CDR3 length: 16 residues. The DNA for the CDR3 is TGTGCCTGGAGTGGACTATCGACAGGGTACTCCTACGAGCAGTACTTC. Translating gives CAWSGLSTGYSYEQYF.

The genes are TRBV5-1 and TRBJ2-7; D might be TRBD1 (5 bases). V was cut by 2 bases and J by 5 bases, with 11 bases left in between. The CDR3 extends over 13 amino acids. CDR1 is SGHRS and CDR2 is YFSETQ in the germline V gene. CDR3 residues: CASSFRGINEQYF. In DNA form, the CDR3 reads TGCGCCAGCAGCTTTAGGGGTATCAACGAGCAGTACTTC.

This rearrangement joins TRBV5-1 to TRBJ2-1; 11 positions agree with TRBD1. CDR3 length: 14 residues. The germline gives CDR1 SGHRS, CDR2 YFSETQ. The trim removed 7 bases at V and 7 bases at J, leaving 7 bases unmatched. This CDR3 reads CASFGQGAFNEQFF. For the CDR3, the DNA is TGCGCCAGCTTCGGACAGGGGGCCTTTAATGAGCAGTTCTTC.

As regards this clone: Its ends do not fully match the called genes, so a read error is possible. V is TRBV29-1 and J is TRBJ1-2; 7 bases align to TRBD1. CDR1 and CDR2 from the germline V gene are SQVTM and ANQGSEA. This CDR3 is built from 12 residues. As DNA, the CDR3 is TGCAGCGTTCTACGACAGGGACTAGTGTTCGCCTTC. This encodes CSVLRQGLVFAF.

The rearrangement uses TRBV7-7 and TRBJ2-3, with 9 bases that match TRBD2. From germline, CDR1 is SSHAT and CDR2 FNYEAQ (reference sequence). V shed 5 bases and J 2 bases; nucleotides not matched to a gene: 8. This CDR3 is built from 16 residues. In DNA form, the CDR3 reads TGTGCCAGCAGCGAAGGTAGCGGGGGAGCCACAGATACGCAGTATTTT. Protein product: CASSEGSGGATDTQYF.

The gene calls are TRBV19 and TRBJ2-2; TRBD1 agrees at 10 bases. Per the germline V gene, CDR1 is LNHDA and CDR2 is SQIVND (reference sequence). V shed 7 bases, J shed 7 bases, and the junction held 6 bases outside the gene matches. CDR3 length: 14 amino acids. The CDR3 sequence is CASTTGGLGGELFF. The CDR3, as DNA: TGTGCCAGTACGACAGGGGGCCTGGGCGGGGAGCTGTTTTTT.